The 18 T cell receptor beta chains reported below all come from one sample, sequenced in a study of shared clonotypes between healthy human individuals. Repertoires were generated with immunoSEQ multiplex PCR, while TCRdb's copy carries only in-frame clones and drops some. The table has about 2.4 million clones, roughly 93% seen once. Sequenced: naive CD4+ T cells from PBMCs. Described subset: CD45RA+ positively selected. These receptors were collected from a man aged 18 to 35 in good health. Some clones in this sample may be carry-over from other donors' samples.

In nucleotides, the CDR3 is TGTGCCAGCTCAGACACAGTAGGGGACTCCTACGAGCAGTACTTC. Its protein product is CASSDTVGDSYEQYF. The chain uses TRBV18 and TRBJ2-7; D possibly corresponds to TRBD1 (5 bases). This CDR3 is built from 15 residues. Germline values: CDR1 KGHSH, CDR2 LQKENI. V gave up 5 bases and J gave up 0 bases, with 14 bases separating them.

The gene calls are TRBV5-1 and TRBJ2-1, with 10 bases matching TRBD2. The CDR3 extends over 16 amino acids. From germline, CDR1 is SGHRS and CDR2 YFSETQ. The V gene end was trimmed by 2 bases and the J gene end by 4 bases; junction bases not matched to a gene: 6. CDR3 region: CASSFGSSGSYNEQFF. DNA of the CDR3: TGCGCCAGCAGCTTCGGGTCTAGCGGGAGTTACAATGAGCAGTTCTTC.

This rearrangement joins TRBV7-3 to TRBJ2-1; 9 nucleotides agree with TRBD1. From germline, CDR1 is SGHTA and CDR2 FQGTGA. The junction had 7 bases not matched to a gene; V was cut back by 5 bases and J by 8 bases. The CDR3 length is 14 residues. The DNA for the CDR3 is TGTGCCAGCAGCAATACAGGGGGCCGTGATGAGCAGTTCTTC. It is translated as CASSNTGGRDEQFF.

The V and J genes are TRBV6-1 and TRBJ2-7; the match to TRBD2 covers 12 bases. CDR1 and CDR2 (germline): MNHNS, SASEGT. After removal of 3 bases from V and 7 bases from J, the junction contained 4 bases not matched to a gene. The length of the CDR3 is 14 residues. The CDR3 is CASSDRLAGVEQYF. CDR3 nucleotide sequence: TGTGCCAGCAGTGATAGACTAGCGGGAGTAGAGCAGTACTTC.

The chain carries TRBV19 and TRBJ1-3; D is undetermined. From germline, CDR1 is LNHDA and CDR2 SQIVND (reference sequence). The CDR3 is 14 residues long. V was cut by 8 bases and J by 3 bases, with 14 bases left in between. The CDR3 DNA sequence: TGTGCCAGTGGGCAGGTCGGGATTGGAAACACCATATATTTT. Protein product: CASGQVGIGNTIYF. Together with reference TRBV19 and TRBJ1-3, the CDR3 gives the full variable domain: DGGITQSPKYLFRKEGQNVTLSCEQNLNHDAMYWYRQDPGQGLRLIYYSQIVNDFQKGDIAEGYSVSREKKESFPLTVTSAQKNPTAFYLCASGQVGIGNTIYFGEGSWLTVV.

The rearrangement uses TRBV30 and TRBJ2-5; the D gene is possibly TRBD1 (5 bases). The CDR3 length is 11 residues. Germline V lookup: CDR1 GTSNPN, CDR2 SVGIG (reference sequence). V was cut by 4 bases and J by 2 bases, with 5 bases left in between. The CDR3 here is CAWTGQETQYF. The CDR3 nucleotides are TGTGCCTGGACAGGGCAAGAGACCCAGTACTTC.

The V gene is TRBV28, the J gene TRBJ1-2; D is unresolved. The CDR3 has 16 residues. V gave up 6 bases and J gave up 4 bases, with 21 bases separating them. The germline V gene has CDR1 MDHEN and CDR2 SYDVKM. CDR3 sequence (DNA): TGTGCCAGCAGCACTCGGGGTGGTGGTTCACCCTATGGCTACACCTTC. This sequence encodes CASSTRGGGSPYGYTF.

This clone was recorded only once. The chain uses TRBV6-6 and TRBJ2-2; 7 bases are a match to TRBD2. Germline assignment: CDR1 MNHNY and CDR2 SVGAGI (reference sequence). The V and J ends lost 8 bases and 1 base, in that order; junction bases with no gene match: 4. This CDR3 has 14 residues. In DNA, the CDR3 is TGTGCCAGCCGGAAGCGGGAGAACACCGGGGAGCTGTTTTTT. This encodes CASRKRENTGELFF.

This clone was counted a single time. The V gene is TRBV12-5, the J gene TRBJ2-1, with no clear D. The V gene's germline CDR1 is LGHNT and CDR2 FRNRAP. This CDR3 has 16 residues. V was pared by 3 bases and J by 4 bases, with 16 bases between. The CDR3, as DNA: TGTGCTAGTGGTTTTGGTGCCGGCGACCCATACAATGAGCAGTTCTTC. It yields the protein CASGFGAGDPYNEQFF.

This chain connects TRBV11-3 to TRBJ2-3; D unclear. Trimming took off 0 bases at V and 6 bases at J, with 10 bases between the two ends. Germline CDR1 reads SGHNT; CDR2 reads YENEEA. The CDR3 is 14 residues long. The CDR3: CASSLDLGSDTQYF. In nucleotides, the CDR3 is TGTGCCAGCAGCTTAGATCTGGGCTCCGATACGCAGTATTTT.

The chain couples TRBV27 to TRBJ1-4; tentatively, D is TRBD1 (6 bases). Germline V lookup: CDR1 MNHEY, CDR2 SMNVEV (reference sequence). This CDR3 comprises 17 residues. V was shortened by 5 bases and J by 0 bases, with 16 bases between the two germline ends. The CDR3 nucleotides are TGTGCCAGCAGTCGCAGGGGCAGCTCAACAACTAATGAAAAACTGTTTTTT. Translated, it gives CASSRRGSSTTNEKLFF.

The chain links TRBV5-4 to TRBJ2-6; D is perhaps TRBD2 (5 bases). The CDR3 is 16 amino acids. In germline, CDR1 is SGHNT, CDR2 YYREEE (reference sequence). Trimming cost V 2 bases and J 2 bases, with 11 bases left between them. The CDR3 protein is CASSLAPGAGANVLTF. The CDR3 DNA follows: TGTGCCAGCAGCTTAGCTCCCGGGGCTGGGGCCAACGTCCTGACTTTC.

This clone was picked up one time. Different DNA sequences within this sample yield the same CDR3. V and J are TRBV20-1 and TRBJ2-7; D gene uncertain. The CDR3 consists of 9 residues. V lost 6 bases, J lost 3 bases, and 3 bases lay in between. CDR1 is DFQATT, CDR2 SNEGSKA, per germline (reference sequence). The CDR3 loop is CSADYEQYF. The CDR3 region has the DNA TGCAGTGCCGACTACGAGCAGTACTTC.

The CDR3 protein is CAWTLAGATYQETQYF. The DNA for the CDR3 is TGTGCCTGGACCCTAGCGGGAGCGACGTACCAAGAGACCCAGTACTTC. The V gene is TRBV30, the J gene TRBJ2-5; 10 bases are shared with TRBD2. V lost 4 bases, J lost 0 bases, and 8 bases stayed unmatched. The germline gives CDR1 GTSNPN, CDR2 SVGIG (reference sequence). The length of the CDR3 is 16 residues.

The chain employs TRBV11-2 and TRBJ2-7; D may correspond to TRBD1 or TRBD2 (5 bases each). V was pared by 2 bases and J by 12 bases, with 20 bases between. The CDR3 runs to 14 residues. Germline CDR1 reads SGHAT; CDR2 reads FQNNGV. The CDR3, as DNA: TGTGCCAGCAGCTTATCTCGGGACGCCCGCTCGCCGTACTTC. Translated, it gives CASSLSRDARSPYF.

The V call is TRBV15, the J call TRBJ1-2; no reliable D call. Germline CDR1 and CDR2: LNHNV and YYDKDF (reference sequence). The V end was cut by 1 base, the J end by 7 bases, with 16 bases between. The CDR3 length is 15 residues. The CDR3 nucleotides read TGTGCCACCAGCAGAGTCGATAGACCCCTAAGTGGCTACACCTTC. It yields the protein CATSRVDRPLSGYTF. Full variable domain (remainder filled in from reference TRBV15 and TRBJ1-2): DAMVIQNPRYQVTQFGKPVTLSCSQTLNHNVMYWYQQKSSQAPKLLFHYYDKDFNNEADTPDNFQSRRPNTSFCFLDIRSPGLGDTAMYLCATSRVDRPLSGYTFGSGTRLTVV.

About this clone: In the same sample, other DNA sequences code for this CDR3. The genes are TRBV18 and TRBJ1-1, with D unclear. The germline V gene encodes CDR1 KGHSH and CDR2 LQKENI. CDR3 length: 12 residues. Trimming stripped 2 bases from V and 0 bases from J, with 1 base between. The CDR3 DNA follows: TGTGCCAGCTCACCATTGAACACTGAAGCTTTCTTT. It is translated as CASSPLNTEAFF.

This clone appeared once. The chain uses TRBV28 and TRBJ1-1; the match to TRBD1 covers 11 bases. The junction had 11 bases not matched to a gene; V was cut back by 8 bases and J by 0 bases. Germline loops: CDR1 MDHEN, CDR2 SYDVKM. This CDR3 is built from 17 residues. As DNA, the CDR3 is TGTGCCAGCGGACGGGACAGGGGGGCGGGGATGAACACTGAAGCTTTCTTT. Translating it yields CASGRDRGAGMNTEAFF.